The present T cell receptor (beta chain) was sequenced within a study of vaccination and CD4 T cells after COVID-19. At the Johns Hopkins FTIC core, DNA taken from cultured CD4+ T cells was sequenced by way of the Oncomine TCR Beta short-read assay. Genomic DNA from cultured CD4+ T cells was extracted. TCRdb called the PCR reads again in MiXCR, with one record for every CDR3 protein. The repertoire holds around 10,000 distinct CDR3 sequences, with more than 55% as singletons. For this clonotype: Its matching antigen is unknown.

Indicated treatment: roughly 10-day PBMC culture with coronavirus spike peptide pools or control peptides (ViraFEST assay). ViraFEST used peptide pools to expand antigen-specific T cells before TCR sequencing. The V end was cut by 2 bases, the J end by 4 bases, with 6 bases between. The CDR3 is made up of 13 amino acids. Germline V gene data show CDR1 as MNHEY and CDR2 as SMNVEV (reference sequence). The TCR sequence derives from a human donor who had recovered from COVID-19. Sequencing was performed on CD4+ T cells from blood, cultured in vitro. This chain links TRBV27 with TRBJ1-5; D may be TRBD1 (5 bases). This chain's CDR3 is CASSLRQNQPQHF. In nucleotides, the CDR3 is TGTGCCAGCAGTTTACGACAGAATCAGCCCCAGCATTTT.